Below are 21 T cell receptor beta chains sequenced from a single sample in a study of T cells after somatic rescue of genetic block. Profiled with immunoSEQ multiplex PCR; TCRdb holds only in-frame clones, not every one. Altogether more than 13,000 clones are present, roughly 70% being singletons, with the ten largest covering about 26%. The sample taken for sequencing was peripheral blood mononuclear cells (PBMCs). These receptors originate from a man aged 18 to 35.

On this clone: A junction boundary mismatches the germline segment, possibly from a read error. V gene TRBV25-1 combines with J gene TRBJ1-1; D uncertain. CDR3 size: 14 residues. From germline, CDR1 is MGHDK and CDR2 SYGVNS. CDR3 sequence (DNA): TGTGCCAGCGGTGAACCAACACAGAACACTGAAGCTTTCTTT. Translating it yields CASGEPTQNTEAFF.

This clone is medium-sized in the sample. The CDR3 is CASRDRGEETQYF. For the CDR3, the DNA is TGTGCCAGTAGGGACAGGGGCGAGGAGACCCAGTACTTC. This chain uses TRBV19 with TRBJ2-5, with 9 bases matching TRBD1. V was pared by 6 bases and J by 5 bases, with 4 bases of the junction left unmatched. This CDR3 is built from 13 residues. In germline, CDR1 is LNHDA, CDR2 SQIVND (reference sequence).

The V gene is TRBV9, the J gene TRBJ2-3, with 9 bases matching TRBD1. CDR1 SGDLS and CDR2 YYNGEE come from the germline V gene. The CDR3 covers 14 residues. Trimming removed 6 bases from V and 1 base from J; junction bases left unmatched: 3. CDR3 amino acids: CASTRTGGTDTQYF. The CDR3 DNA reads as TGTGCCAGCACCCGGACAGGGGGCACAGATACGCAGTATTTT.

V and J are TRBV5-4 and TRBJ2-5, with TRBD2 matching over 11 bases. CDR1 is SGHNT, CDR2 YYREEE, per germline (reference sequence). The CDR3 has 18 amino acids. J lost 11 bases, V lost 0 bases, and 18 bases had no gene match. The CDR3 region is CASSLETSGGPPIRGQYF. In DNA form, the CDR3 reads TGTGCCAGCAGCTTGGAAACTAGCGGGGGCCCTCCTATCAGGGGGCAGTACTTC.

The V gene is TRBV5-1, the J gene TRBJ1-2; perhaps TRBD1 as D (5 bases). The length of the CDR3 is 13 residues. V lost 4 bases, J lost 4 bases, and 11 bases lay in between. Germline CDR1 SGHRS, CDR2 YFSETQ. The DNA for the CDR3 is TGCGCCAGCAGCATCGACAGCTTCTATGGCTACACCTTC. Translation: CASSIDSFYGYTF.

The V gene is TRBV18, the J gene TRBJ2-7; 12 nucleotides agree with TRBD1. Trimming at V came to 4 bases and at J to 3 bases, leaving 4 bases not matched to a gene. The CDR3 contains 15 residues. Per the germline V gene, CDR1 is KGHSH and CDR2 is LQKENI. CDR3 DNA: TGTGCCAGCTCACTGGGGACAGGGGGCATCTACGAGCAGTACTTC. This gives the protein CASSLGTGGIYEQYF.

The chain uses TRBV28 and TRBJ2-7, with 7 bases lining up with TRBD1. With 7 bases clipped from V and 3 bases from J, the junction kept 15 bases outside the gene matches. CDR3 length equals 16 residues. The germline CDR1 and CDR2 sequences are MDHEN and SYDVKM. The DNA of the CDR3 is TGTGCCAGCACCCTAAAGGGGGCAGGGGTACTCTACGAGCAGTACTTC. As protein: CASTLKGAGVLYEQYF.

The V and J genes are TRBV29-1 and TRBJ2-3; D possibly corresponds to TRBD2 (6 bases). CDR3 length: 13 residues. CDR1 SQVTM and CDR2 ANQGSEA come from the germline V gene. Deletions cut 5 bases from V and 4 bases from J, with 13 bases between. CDR3 nucleotides: TGCAGCGTTTTGCGGGACCCAGCAGATACGCAGTATTTT. As protein: CSVLRDPADTQYF.

On this clone itself: Its ends do not fully match the called genes, so a read error is possible. This sample includes further DNA sequences coding for the same CDR3. The chain is built from TRBV28 and TRBJ2-7; D uncertain. This CDR3 has 12 amino acids. Germline CDR1 is MDHEN and CDR2 is SYDVKM. The CDR3 here is CASSLDPGGSDF. CDR3 bases: TGTGCCAGCAGTTTAGATCCGGGTGGAAGTGACTTC.

The chain uses TRBV9 and TRBJ2-1, with 11 bases aligning to TRBD2. The CDR3 runs 17 residues. Trimming cost V 3 bases and J 13 bases; bases outside gene matches: 18. Germline V gives CDR1 SGDLS, CDR2 YYNGEE. The CDR3: CASSETNSGRADIEQFF. CDR3 sequence (DNA): TGTGCCAGCAGCGAAACCAATAGCGGGAGGGCCGACATCGAACAGTTCTTC.

This CDR3 is CASSLDQGPYEQYF. For the CDR3, the DNA is TGTGCCAGCAGCTTAGATCAGGGCCCCTACGAGCAGTACTTC. The chain couples TRBV7-8 to TRBJ2-7; maybe TRBD1 (5 bases). The V end was cut by 1 base, the J end by 2 bases, with 9 bases between. The germline V gene encodes CDR1 SGHVS and CDR2 FQNEAQ. The length of the CDR3 is 14 residues.

The V gene is TRBV7-3, the J gene TRBJ2-1; TRBD1 agrees at 10 bases. The CDR3 is 13 amino acids. Trimming at V came to 5 bases and at J to 6 bases, leaving 1 base not matched to a gene. The germline CDR1 and CDR2 sequences are SGHTA and FQGTGA. The CDR3, as DNA: TGTGCCAGCAGCCGGACAGGGGGCAATGAGCAGTTCTTC. It specifies CASSRTGGNEQFF.

The chain is built from TRBV7-2 and TRBJ2-1; D is ambiguous. CDR1 is SGHTA, CDR2 FQGNSA, per germline. The V gene lost 7 bases and the J gene lost 11 bases, with 15 bases spanning the gap. The CDR3 has 12 amino acids. In DNA form, the CDR3 reads TGTGCCAGCACCAATGAGATTTCCAAGCAGTTCTTC. It codes for CASTNEISKQFF. The full variable domain, in which reference TRBV7-2 and TRBJ2-1 provide the parts outside the CDR3, is GAGVSQSPSNKVTEKGKDVELRCDPISGHTALYWYRQSLGQGLEFLIYFQGNSAPDKSGLPSDRFSAERTGGSVSTLTIQRTQQEDSAVYLCASTNEISKQFFGPGTRLTVL.

The rearrangement uses TRBV30 and TRBJ2-1; 9 nucleotides line up with TRBD2. This CDR3 is 14 amino acids long. The V segment lost 3 bases and the J segment 7 bases; nucleotides outside the gene matches: 7. Germline V lookup: CDR1 GTSNPN, CDR2 SVGIG (reference sequence). For the CDR3, the DNA is TGTGCCTGGAGCCCGGGACTAGCTTCAAATGAGCAGTTCTTC. Translation gives CAWSPGLASNEQFF.

The chain couples TRBV18 to TRBJ1-5; 7 bases match TRBD1. Germline V gene lookup returns CDR1 KGHSH and CDR2 LQKENI. V trimming: 3 bases; J trimming: 0 bases; junction bases outside the gene matches: 2. The CDR3 consists of 15 residues. CDR3 residues: CASSPGQVSNQPQHF. CDR3 nucleotides: TGTGCCAGCTCACCTGGACAGGTTAGCAATCAGCCCCAGCATTTT.

The chain carries TRBV7-3 and TRBJ1-1, with D unresolved. Trimming pared 2 bases from V and 1 base from J, leaving 5 bases between. This CDR3 region has 13 residues. In germline, CDR1 is SGHTA, CDR2 FQGTGA. The DNA for the CDR3 is TGTGCCAGCAGCTTAGGCCAGAACACTGAAGCTTTCTTT. Translating it yields CASSLGQNTEAFF.

The chain joins TRBV6-5 to TRBJ2-7; D perhaps matches TRBD1 (7 bases). The CDR3 consists of 16 residues. The germline V and J ends were trimmed by 2 bases and 4 bases, with 18 bases remaining between them. CDR1 and CDR2 (germline): MNHEY, SVGAGI. The CDR3 sequence is CASSYLPPTGRYEQYF. CDR3 DNA sequence: TGTGCCAGCAGTTACCTCCCCCCGACAGGGAGGTACGAGCAGTACTTC.

V and J are TRBV27 and TRBJ1-2; TRBD1 aligns across 9 bases. V trimming: 7 bases; J trimming: 2 bases; junction bases outside the gene matches: 2. Germline-derived CDR1 and CDR2 are MNHEY and SMNVEV (reference sequence). The CDR3 runs to 13 residues. The CDR3 nucleotides are TGTGCCAGCAAGGGACAGGGCAACTATGGCTACACCTTC. Translated, it gives CASKGQGNYGYTF.

This chain uses TRBV4-2 with TRBJ2-3; D remains ambiguous. The CDR3 is 14 amino acids. Trimming left V 8 bases short and J 3 bases short, with 15 bases between. The germline V gene encodes CDR1 LGHNA and CDR2 YNFKEQ. As DNA, the CDR3 is TGTGCCAGCCGGGCCTCGGGCTCAACAGATACGCAGTATTTT. Translating it yields CASRASGSTDTQYF.

The CDR3 DNA reads as TGTGCCAGCTCACCGAGCGAGAACACTGAAGCTTTCTTT. It yields the protein CASSPSENTEAFF. V is TRBV18 and J is TRBJ1-1; D uncertain. The germline V and J ends were trimmed by 3 bases and 1 base, with 6 bases remaining between them. This CDR3 has 13 residues. Germline values: CDR1 KGHSH, CDR2 LQKENI.

V gene TRBV5-1 combines with J gene TRBJ1-2, with D uncertain. CDR1 and CDR2 from the germline V gene are SGHRS and YFSETQ. The V and J ends lost 7 bases and 3 bases respectively, with 25 bases between them. The CDR3 contains 17 residues. CDR3 region: CASAREGYLGSDYGYTF. CDR3 sequence (DNA): TGCGCCAGCGCTCGGGAGGGCTATTTAGGGAGTGACTATGGCTACACCTTC.